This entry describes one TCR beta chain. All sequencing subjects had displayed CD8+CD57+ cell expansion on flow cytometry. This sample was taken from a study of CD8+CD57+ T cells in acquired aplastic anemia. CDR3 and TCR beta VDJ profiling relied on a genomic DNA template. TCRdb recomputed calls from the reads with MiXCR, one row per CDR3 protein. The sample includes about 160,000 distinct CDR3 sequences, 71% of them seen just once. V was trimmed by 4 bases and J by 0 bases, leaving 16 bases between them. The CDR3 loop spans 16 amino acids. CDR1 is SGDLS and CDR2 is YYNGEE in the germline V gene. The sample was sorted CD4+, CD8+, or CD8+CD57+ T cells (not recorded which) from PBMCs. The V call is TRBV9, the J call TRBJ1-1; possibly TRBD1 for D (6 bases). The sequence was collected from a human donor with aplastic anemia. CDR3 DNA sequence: TGTGCCAGCAGCCCACGACAGGCGAACATGAACACTGAAGCTTTCTTT. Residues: CASSPRQANMNTEAFF.